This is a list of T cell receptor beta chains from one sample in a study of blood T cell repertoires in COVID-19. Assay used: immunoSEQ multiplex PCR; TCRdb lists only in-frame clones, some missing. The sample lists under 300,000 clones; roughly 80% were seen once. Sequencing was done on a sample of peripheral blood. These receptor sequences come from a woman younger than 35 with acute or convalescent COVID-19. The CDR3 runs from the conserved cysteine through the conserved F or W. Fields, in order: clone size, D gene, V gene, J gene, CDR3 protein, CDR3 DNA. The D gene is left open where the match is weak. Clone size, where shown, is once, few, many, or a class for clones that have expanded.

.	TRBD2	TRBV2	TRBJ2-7	CASSEGRESYEQYF	TGTGCCAGCAGTGAGGGGCGGGAGTCCTACGAGCAGTACTTC
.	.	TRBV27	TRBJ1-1	CASSLWAGVEAFF	TGTGCCAGCAGTTTATGGGCAGGGGTTGAAGCTTTCTTT
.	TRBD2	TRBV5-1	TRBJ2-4	CASSLADPGGNIQYF	TGCGCCAGCAGCTTGGCCGACCCGGGGGGGAACATTCAGTACTTC
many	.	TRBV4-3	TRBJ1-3	CASSQDIGAGVSGNTIYF	TGCGCCAGCAGCCAAGATATTGGGGCAGGAGTCTCTGGAAACACCATATATTTT
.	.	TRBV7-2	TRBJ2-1	CASSLGLVEGQFF	TGTGCCAGCAGCTTAGGTTTGGTAGAGGGTCAGTTCTTC
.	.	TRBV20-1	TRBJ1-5	CSASLGTGQPQHF	TGCAGTGCTAGTCTGGGAACGGGGCAGCCCCAGCATTTT
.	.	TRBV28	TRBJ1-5	CASREGNQPQHF	TGTGCCAGCAGGGAGGGGAATCAGCCCCAGCATTTT
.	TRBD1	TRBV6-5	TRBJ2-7	CATTRGKSYEQYF	TGTGCCACTACCAGGGGGAAAAGCTACGAGCAGTACTTC
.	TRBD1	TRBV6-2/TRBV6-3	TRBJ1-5	CASSWDRGSNQPQHF	TGTGCCAGCAGTTGGGACAGGGGTAGCAATCAGCCCCAGCATTTT
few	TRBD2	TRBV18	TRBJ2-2	CASSPLSSGSSGELFF	TGTGCCAGCTCACCACTTAGTAGCGGGAGTTCCGGGGAGCTGTTTTTT
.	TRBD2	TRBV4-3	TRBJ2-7	CASSQATSGRAPTYEQYF	TGCGCCAGCAGCCAAGCGACTAGCGGGAGGGCCCCAACATACGAGCAGTACTTC
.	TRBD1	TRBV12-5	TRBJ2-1	CASGSTGGHNEQFF	TGTGCTAGTGGCTCCACAGGGGGCCACAATGAGCAGTTCTTC
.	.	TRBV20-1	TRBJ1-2	CSASRVGGRGGYTF	TGCAGTGCTAGTAGAGTTGGGGGCCGGGGTGGCTACACCTTC
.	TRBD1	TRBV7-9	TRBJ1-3	CASSLEGTGMDHMYF	TGTGCCAGCAGCTTAGAAGGGACAGGGATGGACCATATGTATTTT
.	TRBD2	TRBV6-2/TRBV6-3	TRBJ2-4	CASSVPNSGSSKNIQYF	TGTGCCAGCAGTGTACCTAATAGCGGGAGCTCCAAAAACATTCAGTACTTC
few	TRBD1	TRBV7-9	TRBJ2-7	CASSLAQWDSLSYEQYF	TGTGCCAGCAGCTTAGCTCAATGGGACAGCCTTTCCTACGAGCAGTACTTC
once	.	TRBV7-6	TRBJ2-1	CASSRLSGLAGEHNEQFF	.
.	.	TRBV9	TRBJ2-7	CASSVAGLGSHEQYF	TGTGCCAGCAGCGTAGCGGGATTAGGGTCGCACGAGCAGTACTTC
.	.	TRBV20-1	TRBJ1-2	CSASRAGSLYGYTF	TGCAGTGCTAGTCGGGCAGGGTCTCTCTATGGCTACACCTTC
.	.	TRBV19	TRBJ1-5	CASSIQRGNQPQHF	TGTGCCAGTAGTATTCAGAGGGGGAATCAGCCCCAGCATTTT